A selection of T cell receptor beta chains follows, all from one sample in a study of T-cell reconstitution after alpha-beta-depleted transplantation in children. TCRdb re-analysed the PCR reads in MiXCR, keeping a single row per CDR3 protein. The sample lists hundreds of thousands of distinct CDR3 sequences, under 15% occurring once. Sample: PBMCs, taken before TCRalphabeta/CD19-depleted stem cell transplant. These receptors came from a girl aged 2 to 10 with congenital amegakaryocytic thrombocytopenia, due to receive a stem cell transplant. The CDR3 runs from the conserved cysteine through the conserved F or W. D genes are given only for firm matches. Some rows mark clone size as missing; the rest say once, few, many or name a class of expanded clone.

V gene	J gene	D gene	clone size	CDR3 protein	CDR3 DNA
TRBV20-1	TRBJ1-2	-	many	CSARDSQGGYGYTF	TGCAGTGCTAGAGATAGCCAGGGAGGGTATGGCTACACCTTC
TRBV7-2	TRBJ2-5	TRBD2	many	CASSLWTSGSEETQYF	TGTGCCAGCAGCTTATGGACTAGCGGGAGTGAGGAGACCCAGTACTTC
TRBV5-1	TRBJ2-5	-	many	CASSADRNLVETQYF	TGCGCCAGCAGCGCTGACAGGAACCTTGTGGAGACCCAGTACTTC
TRBV28	TRBJ1-1	-	many	CASRWGGVGTEAFF	TGTGCCAGCAGGTGGGGAGGGGTTGGGACTGAAGCTTTCTTT
TRBV29-1	TRBJ2-2	-	many	CSVVNHEGRFAGELFF	TGCAGCGTTGTCAACCACGAGGGGCGCTTTGCCGGGGAGCTGTTTTTT
TRBV29-1	TRBJ1-2	-	few	CSVEGYRPDNYGYTF	TGCAGCGTTGAAGGTTACCGACCCGATAACTATGGCTACACCTTC
TRBV12-3/TRBV12-4	TRBJ1-2	TRBD1	many	CASSALVFSGTGLYGYTF	TGTGCCAGCAGCGCCCTCGTTTTTTCGGGGACAGGGCTTTACGGCTACACCTTC
TRBV3-1	TRBJ2-1	-	-	CASNTGTNNEQFF	TGTGCCAGCAATACAGGCACCAACAATGAGCAGTTCTTC
TRBV6-1	TRBJ2-2	TRBD1	-	CASSGTGSTGELFF	TGTGCCAGCAGTGGGACAGGGAGTACCGGGGAGCTGTTTTTT
TRBV20-1	TRBJ2-1	-	few	CSAILVLNEQFF	TGCAGTGCCATTCTAGTTCTCAATGAGCAGTTCTTC
TRBV7-6	TRBJ2-3	TRBD2	few	CASSPGTSGSRRLTDTQYF	TGTGCCAGCAGCCCCGGGACTAGCGGGAGTAGGCGGCTCACAGATACGCAGTATTTT
TRBV12-3/TRBV12-4	TRBJ2-5	-	few	CASSLRVGAKTQYF	TGTGCCAGCAGTCTCCGAGTGGGCGCGAAGACCCAGTACTTC
TRBV7-9	TRBJ2-4	-	-	CASSLVGSGIQYF	TGTGCCAGCAGCTTAGTTGGGTCCGGCATTCAGTACTTC
TRBV7-6	TRBJ1-2	-	-	CASSPSPYSGYTF	TGTGCCAGCAGCCCTAGCCCTTATTCGGGCTACACCTTC
TRBV4-1	TRBJ2-3	-	few	CASSQVEQGADTQYF	TGCGCCAGCAGCCAAGTTGAGCAGGGAGCAGATACGCAGTATTTT
TRBV12-3/TRBV12-4	TRBJ2-5	TRBD2	many	CASSLIGLAGGPRETQYF	TGTGCCAGCAGTTTAATTGGACTAGCGGGAGGTCCGCGGGAGACCCAGTACTTC
TRBV5-6	TRBJ2-5	-	many	CASSFTLQETQYF	TGTGCCAGCAGCTTTACATTACAAGAGACCCAGTACTTC
TRBV29-1	TRBJ2-1	TRBD2	many	CSAGLVVNEQFF	TGCAGCGCGGGACTAGTGGTTAATGAGCAGTTCTTC
TRBV12-3/TRBV12-4	TRBJ1-4	-	few	CASSLGQIAEKLFF	TGTGCCAGCAGCTTGGGACAAATCGCGGAAAAACTGTTTTTT
TRBV7-8	TRBJ2-3	-	many	CASSLSPGLPRGCTQYF	TGTGCCAGCAGCTTATCCCCGGGACTACCCAGGGGGTGTACGCAGTATTTT
TRBV10-3	TRBJ2-7	TRBD2	many	CAISETSGTRATYEQYF	TGTGCCATCAGTGAGACTAGCGGGACGCGAGCAACCTACGAGCAGTACTTC
TRBV3-1	TRBJ2-7	TRBD2	few	CASSLRAGATYEQYF	TGTGCCAGCAGCCTGAGGGCGGGAGCGACCTACGAGCAGTACTTC